This entry lists 25 T cell receptor beta chains sequenced from one sample in a study of glioma-infiltrating T cells. TCR alpha and beta CDR3 regions were amplified from RNA using iRepertoire nested multiplex PCR. TCRdb re-analysed the multiplex PCR reads in MiXCR, keeping a single row per CDR3 protein. Seen here are about 140,000 distinct CDR3 sequences, 39% observed once, and the top ten hold around 18%. The sequencing input was glioma tissue, nonneoplastic brain tissue, or PBMCs (not recorded which). Receptors were obtained from a human donor with low-grade glioma or glioblastoma, undergoing nonglioma brain surgery, or in good health (not recorded which).

The chain is built from TRBV19 and TRBJ2-1; perhaps TRBD1 as D (6 bases). Germline-derived CDR1 and CDR2 are LNHDA and SQIVND (reference sequence). The CDR3 is made up of 14 amino acids. V dropped 5 bases and J dropped 4 bases, with 12 bases sitting between them. The CDR3 reads CASSGQLFYNEQFF. Written as DNA, the CDR3 is TGTGCCAGTAGTGGACAGTTGTTTTACAATGAGCAGTTCTTC.

This clonotype was recorded a few times. The V call is TRBV7-2, the J call TRBJ1-2; D is perhaps TRBD1 (5 bases). The CDR3 extends over 14 amino acids. Trimming cost V 1 base and J 6 bases, with 12 bases left between them. The V gene's germline CDR1 is SGHTA and CDR2 FQGNSA. This CDR3 is CASSLVPQGDGYTF. The CDR3 bases are TGTGCCAGCAGCTTAGTCCCTCAGGGTGATGGCTACACCTTC.

This clonotype appeared a few times. The CDR3 is CSAREGVGYGYTF. DNA for the CDR3: TGCAGTGCTAGAGAGGGGGTCGGCTACGGCTACACCTTC. The rearrangement links TRBV20-1 to TRBJ1-2, with a possible D match to TRBD1 (5 bases). The V end lost 0 bases, the J end lost 8 bases, and 13 bases lay between the germline ends. The CDR3 is 13 amino acids. Germline CDR1 is DFQATT and CDR2 is SNEGSKA (reference sequence).

This clonotype was found a few times. The rearrangement links TRBV12-3 or TRBV12-4 to TRBJ2-1, with D tentatively TRBD2 (5 bases). Trimming removed 4 bases from V and 9 bases from J, with 25 bases in between. The CDR3 has 17 residues. CDR3 in amino acids: CASSSPPLDPQYGEQFF. CDR3 bases: TGTGCCAGCAGTTCACCCCCACTAGACCCACAATATGGTGAGCAGTTCTTC.

As regards this clonotype: A junction end diverges from the germline sequence, so it may reflect a read error. This chain joins TRBV28 and TRBJ2-7; TRBD1 matches 10 bases. This CDR3 has 12 amino acids. Germline V CDR1 and CDR2: MDHEN, SYDVKM. The CDR3 sequence: CDSSLPGDRGYF. For the CDR3, the DNA is TGTGACAGCAGTTTACCCGGGGACAGGGGGTACTTC.

V usage is TRBV7-2 and J usage is TRBJ2-7, with 7 bases aligning to TRBD2. The germline V gene has CDR1 SGHTA and CDR2 FQGNSA. The CDR3 is 16 amino acids. Trimming took 4 bases from V and 7 from J; bases not matched to a gene: 16. The CDR3 loop is CASSSSTGGLYNEQYF. CDR3 nucleotide sequence: TGTGCCAGCAGCTCCTCTACGGGGGGTTTGTACAATGAGCAGTACTTC.

This clonotype has only a few counts. The gene calls are TRBV6-1 and TRBJ2-3, with no clear D. Trimming cost V 6 bases and J 4 bases, with 5 bases left between them. Germline V lookup: CDR1 MNHNS, CDR2 SASEGT. The CDR3 totals 11 residues. CDR3 coding DNA: TGTGCCAGCAGCAACTCAGATACGCAGTATTTT. It specifies CASSNSDTQYF.

There are a few counts of this clonotype. The chain uses TRBV6-2 or TRBV6-3 and TRBJ2-7, with 8 bases fitting TRBD1. V shed 6 bases, J shed 2 bases, and the junction held 6 bases outside the gene matches. Germline assignment: CDR1 MNHEY and CDR2 SVGEGT. The CDR3 loop spans 14 amino acids. DNA of the CDR3: TGTGCCAGCAGCTCCCGACAGGGGCCCTACGAGCAGTACTTC. Its translation: CASSSRQGPYEQYF.

The chain uses TRBV3-1 and TRBJ1-1; D gene ambiguous. CDR1 and CDR2 (germline): LGHDT, YNNKEL (reference sequence). This CDR3 spans 13 amino acids. V was pared by 4 bases and J by 5 bases, with 11 bases between. The CDR3, as DNA: TGTGCCAGCAGCCCTAGATATGATACTGAAGCTTTCTTT. Residues: CASSPRYDTEAFF.

V gene TRBV10-3 combines with J gene TRBJ2-5; D is tentatively TRBD1 or TRBD2 (6 bases each). The germline V gene encodes CDR1 ENHRY and CDR2 SYGVKD. V was trimmed by 2 bases and J by 2 bases, leaving 15 bases between them. This CDR3 is built from 16 residues. CDR3 residues: CAISEARGADQETQYF. CDR3 sequence (DNA): TGTGCCATCAGTGAGGCTAGGGGGGCAGATCAAGAGACCCAGTACTTC.

This clonotype has more than one count but fewer than ten. The chain combines TRBV7-2 with TRBJ1-6; maybe TRBD1 (5 bases). CDR1 is SGHTA and CDR2 is FQGNSA in the germline V gene. This CDR3 contains 15 residues. Trimming removed 3 bases from V and 12 bases from J, with 18 bases in between. CDR3 nucleotide sequence: TGTGCCAGCAGCTTGGGTTTCGGGGCTTTCGGACCCCTCCACTTT. It specifies CASSLGFGAFGPLHF.

The gene calls are TRBV4-3 and TRBJ2-1; D gene ambiguous. Per germline, CDR1 LGHNA and CDR2 YSLEER. The CDR3 has 13 amino acids. Between the trimmed V and J ends, which lost 0 bases and 12 bases, there was a span of 12 bases. CDR3: CASSQDRARPQFF. The CDR3 bases are TGCGCCAGCAGCCAAGATAGGGCCCGGCCGCAGTTCTTC.

The V gene is TRBV30, the J gene TRBJ2-5; weak D call: TRBD1 (6 bases). There are 15 residues in the CDR3. Per the germline V gene, CDR1 is GTSNPN and CDR2 is SVGIG (reference sequence). V was shortened by 3 bases and J by 1 base, with 15 bases between the two germline ends. The CDR3 DNA follows: TGTGCCTGGAGCCACAAGGGGGACACCCAAGAGACCCAGTACTTC. Protein: CAWSHKGDTQETQYF.

This chain connects TRBV2 to TRBJ1-5, with D possibly matching TRBD1 (5 bases). Germline V CDR1 and CDR2: SNHLY, FYNNEI. The CDR3 consists of 16 residues. Trimming pared 5 bases from V and 0 bases from J, leaving 14 bases between. This CDR3 reads CASSPWGTYSNQPQHF. The CDR3 coding sequence is TGTGCCAGCAGTCCATGGGGGACTTATAGCAATCAGCCCCAGCATTTT.

V is TRBV6-1 and J is TRBJ2-3; D possibly corresponds to TRBD1 (5 bases). The CDR3 is 15 amino acids. Germline V gives CDR1 MNHNS, CDR2 SASEGT. V was pared by 5 bases and J by 1 base, with 13 bases between. This chain's CDR3 is CASSTNSRGTDTQYF. CDR3 DNA: TGTGCCAGCAGTACCAACTCCAGGGGCACAGATACGCAGTATTTT.

In this sample, this clonotype turned up a few times. The gene calls are TRBV7-9 and TRBJ2-7, with D possibly being TRBD2 (6 bases). CDR1 SEHNR and CDR2 FQNEAQ come from the germline V gene (reference sequence). Trimming removed 5 bases from V and 3 bases from J, with 8 bases in between. This CDR3 region has 12 residues. This chain's CDR3 is CASSRELYEQYF. The CDR3 DNA reads as TGTGCCAGCAGCCGGGAGCTCTACGAGCAGTACTTC.

As to this clonotype: The junction shows a germline mismatch at one end, possibly a read error. The rearrangement joins TRBV6-1 to TRBJ1-3; tentatively, D is TRBD1 (6 bases). CDR3 length equals 16 residues. The germline V gene encodes CDR1 MNHNS and CDR2 SASEGT. The CDR3 nucleotides are TGCGCCAGCAGTGACCGGACAGTTATTGGACGTAACACCATATATTTT. It specifies CASSDRTVIGRNTIYF.

The DNA for the CDR3 is TGTGCCACCAGTGATGCCTCAGGGTATAGCTGGACCGGGGAGCTGTTTTTT. Translation gives CATSDASGYSWTGELFF. V usage is TRBV24-1 and J usage is TRBJ2-2; D is possibly TRBD1 (5 bases). The V end was cut by 3 bases, the J end by 5 bases, with 18 bases between. CDR3 size: 17 residues. CDR1 and CDR2 (germline): KGHDR, SFDVKD.

CDR3 nucleotides: TGCAGTGCTAGCCCCCGGGACAGAGCCTACGAGCAGTACTTC. It yields the protein CSASPRDRAYEQYF. V gene TRBV20-1 combines with J gene TRBJ2-7, with 7 bases matching TRBD1. Trimming at V came to 3 bases and at J to 2 bases, leaving 7 bases not matched to a gene. The CDR3 has 14 residues. From germline, CDR1 is DFQATT and CDR2 SNEGSKA (reference sequence).

This clonotype showed up many times. V gene TRBV6-6 combines with J gene TRBJ2-3; 13 bases line up with TRBD2. Trimming removed 1 base from V and 0 bases from J; junction bases left unmatched: 1. Germline CDR1 MNHNY, CDR2 SVGAGI (reference sequence). The CDR3 has 17 residues. This chain's CDR3 is CASSYWTSGSSTDTQYF. As DNA, the CDR3 is TGTGCCAGCAGTTACTGGACTAGCGGGAGTAGCACAGATACGCAGTATTTT.

Comment on this clonotype: A much more abundant neighbour one base away suggests this may be a read error. The chain uses TRBV15 and TRBJ2-1; D might be TRBD2 (6 bases). The V gene's germline CDR1 is LNHNV and CDR2 YYDKDF (reference sequence). The CDR3 is 16 residues long. V shed 1 base and J shed 0 bases, with 10 bases lying between them. This CDR3 is CATSRGMRDSYNEQFF. Here the CDR3 DNA reads TGTGCCACCAGCAGAGGTATGCGGGACTCCTACAATGAGCAGTTCTTC.

The chain combines TRBV28 with TRBJ2-1; 11 nucleotides match TRBD2. The V and J ends lost 11 bases and 10 bases, in that order; junction bases with no gene match: 7. This CDR3 has 12 amino acids. The germline V gene has CDR1 MDHEN and CDR2 SYDVKM. CDR3 in amino acids: CAGQIAGGEQFF. CDR3 nucleotide sequence: TGTGCCGGCCAGATAGCGGGAGGGGAGCAGTTCTTC. Full variable domain (rest looked up from reference TRBV28 and TRBJ2-1): DVKVTQSSRYLVKRTGEKVFLECVQDMDHENMFWYRQDPGLGLRLIYFSYDVKMKEKGDIPEGYSVSREKKERFSLILESASTNQTSMYLCAGQIAGGEQFFGPGTRLTVL.

The chain carries TRBV18 and TRBJ1-4, with TRBD1 as a possible D gene (6 bases). Trimming took off 1 base at V and 2 bases at J, with 11 bases between the two ends. The CDR3 covers 16 residues. Per the germline V gene, CDR1 is KGHSH and CDR2 is LQKENI. CDR3 region: CASSPRTVGTNEKLFF. The CDR3 DNA follows: TGTGCCAGCTCACCACGGACAGTTGGGACTAATGAAAAACTGTTTTTT.

This sequence joins TRBV6-2 or TRBV6-3 and TRBJ2-7, with 8 positions matching TRBD1. CDR3 length equals 17 residues. The ends lost 0 bases at V and 3 bases at J; junction bases unmatched: 10. Germline CDR1 MNHEY, CDR2 SVGEGT. CDR3 region: CASSYSQTGGIGYEQYF. In DNA form, the CDR3 reads TGTGCCAGCAGTTACTCGCAAACAGGGGGGATCGGCTACGAGCAGTACTTC.

V is TRBV7-8 and J is TRBJ2-5; D uncertain. Germline V gives CDR1 SGHVS, CDR2 FQNEAQ. V was pared by 2 bases and J by 1 base, with 2 bases between. The CDR3 contains 12 residues. CDR3 amino acids: CASSLLQETQYF. In DNA form, the CDR3 reads TGTGCCAGCAGCTTACTCCAAGAGACCCAGTACTTC. Full variable domain (remainder filled in from reference TRBV7-8 and TRBJ2-5): GAGVSQSPRYKVAKRGQDVALRCDPISGHVSLFWYQQALGQGPEFLTYFQNEAQLDKSGLPSDRFFAERPEGSVSTLKIQRTQQEDSAVYLCASSLLQETQYFGPGTRLLVL.